Following are 15 T cell receptor beta chains from one sample sequenced in a study of PD-1 blockade in classical Hodgkin lymphoma. Time point defined: newly diagnosed, previously untreated cHL patient sample. TCRdb's copy holds only in-frame clones and misses some; the assay was immunoSEQ multiplex PCR. Among about 47,000 clones, around 90% were seen once, and the ten largest hold around 5%. The sample was peripheral blood mononuclear cells (PBMCs). The receptor set was obtained from a human donor with classical Hodgkin lymphoma.

The chain links TRBV19 to TRBJ1-2, with D maybe TRBD1 (5 bases). The CDR3 has 13 residues. Trimming took off 5 bases at V and 4 bases at J, with 11 bases between the two ends. Looked up from germline, CDR1 is LNHDA and CDR2 is SQIVND (reference sequence). CDR3 residues: CASSGGTFYGYTF. The CDR3, as DNA: TGTGCCAGTAGTGGAGGGACTTTCTATGGCTACACCTTC.

V is TRBV10-3 and J is TRBJ1-1; D remains unclear. The CDR3 length is 14 residues. V was clipped by 3 bases and J by 1 base, with 9 bases between them. Germline loops: CDR1 ENHRY, CDR2 SYGVKD. Written as DNA, the CDR3 is TGTGCCATCAGTGAAAGTTTGCCGAACACTGAAGCTTTCTTT. As protein: CAISESLPNTEAFF.

This chain links TRBV5-1 with TRBJ2-6, with D unresolved. The CDR3 totals 14 residues. Germline assignment: CDR1 SGHRS and CDR2 YFSETQ. The V end lost 0 bases, the J end lost 1 base, and 2 bases lay between the germline ends. Written as DNA, the CDR3 is TGCGCCAGCAGCTTGGGGTCTGGGGCCAACGTCCTGACTTTC. Translated, it gives CASSLGSGANVLTF. The whole variable domain, remainder taken from reference TRBV5-1 and TRBJ2-6, is KAGVTQTPRYLIKTRGQQVTLSCSPISGHRSVSWYQQTPGQGLQFLFEYFSETQRNKGNFPGRFSGRQFSNSRSEMNVSTLELGDSALYLCASSLGSGANVLTFGAGSRLTVL.

The chain uses TRBV20-1 and TRBJ1-1; no definite D call. The germline V gene encodes CDR1 DFQATT and CDR2 SNEGSKA (reference sequence). The CDR3 loop spans 11 amino acids. The ends were cut back, 1 base at V and 5 bases at J, with 5 bases in the middle. The CDR3 DNA sequence: TGCAGTGCTAGAGGTCGAACTGAAGCTTTCTTT. As protein: CSARGRTEAFF.

The chain joins TRBV27 to TRBJ2-1; the match to TRBD1 covers 9 bases. Trimming took 6 bases from V and 7 from J; bases not matched to a gene: 7. The germline V gene has CDR1 MNHEY and CDR2 SMNVEV (reference sequence). CDR3 length equals 14 residues. The CDR3 DNA is TGTGCCAGCAGCCCGACAGGGGGTTTTAATGAGCAGTTCTTC. As protein: CASSPTGGFNEQFF.

The V gene is TRBV28, the J gene TRBJ2-7; maybe TRBD2 (6 bases). This CDR3 is 12 amino acids long. The germline CDR1 and CDR2 sequences are MDHEN and SYDVKM. Trimming took off 4 bases at V and 2 bases at J, with 6 bases between the two ends. CDR3 protein: CASSSGAYEQYV. In DNA, the CDR3 is TGTGCCAGCAGTTCGGGAGCCTACGAGCAGTACGTC.

The chain recombines TRBV10-3 with TRBJ2-5; 10 bases line up with TRBD2. The CDR3 totals 14 residues. The V and J ends lost 5 bases and 0 bases, in that order; junction bases with no gene match: 0. Per the germline V gene, CDR1 is ENHRY and CDR2 is SYGVKD. Written as DNA, the CDR3 is TGTGCCATCAGTCTAGCGGGAGACCAAGAGACCCAGTACTTC. As protein: CAISLAGDQETQYF.

The chain joins TRBV29-1 to TRBJ2-1, with 7 bases fitting TRBD2. The CDR3 loop spans 12 amino acids. The V gene's germline CDR1 is SQVTM and CDR2 ANQGSEA. V lost 5 bases, J lost 9 bases, and 7 bases stayed unmatched. The CDR3 spells CSVRPTSLEQFF. The CDR3 DNA follows: TGCAGCGTTCGTCCGACTAGCCTTGAGCAGTTCTTC.

The J gene is TRBJ2-5, the V gene TRBV4-1; D is possibly TRBD1 (6 bases). The CDR3 extends over 16 amino acids. V was cut by 3 bases and J by 7 bases, with 21 bases left in between. The germline V gene encodes CDR1 MGHRA and CDR2 YSYEKL. CDR3 in DNA: TGCGCCAGCAGCCAGGACCCACAGGGCGGAGTTGGGACCCAGTACTTC. This codes for CASSQDPQGGVGTQYF.

This chain uses TRBV5-6 with TRBJ2-3, with D unresolved. Germline-derived CDR1 and CDR2 are SGHDT and YYEEEE. The V gene lost 3 bases and the J gene lost 0 bases, with 5 bases spanning the gap. The CDR3 runs 13 residues. CDR3 sequence (DNA): TGTGCCAGCAGCTCGCAGAGCACAGATACGCAGTATTTT. It codes for CASSSQSTDTQYF.

The chain employs TRBV5-1 and TRBJ2-1; the match to TRBD1 covers 8 bases. This CDR3 is built from 17 residues. J lost 3 bases, V lost 4 bases, and 12 bases had no gene match. Germline V gives CDR1 SGHRS, CDR2 YFSETQ. CDR3 in DNA: TGCGCCAGCAGCCCCTCGGGGACAGGTTTTATCTACAATGAGCAGTTCTTC. Translated, it gives CASSPSGTGFIYNEQFF.

The rearrangement links TRBV19 to TRBJ2-2; 13 bases agree with TRBD2. CDR3 length: 15 amino acids. The germline V gene has CDR1 LNHDA and CDR2 SQIVND (reference sequence). V lost 5 bases, J lost 5 bases, and 2 bases stayed unmatched. This chain's CDR3 is CASSWGLAGTGELFF. The CDR3 coding sequence is TGTGCCAGTAGTTGGGGACTAGCGGGAACCGGGGAGCTGTTTTTT.

J is TRBJ1-2 and V is TRBV2; possibly TRBD1 for D (6 bases). The CDR3 has 15 amino acids. V lost 4 bases and J lost 4, with 16 bases in between. CDR1 is SNHLY and CDR2 is FYNNEI in the germline V gene. This CDR3 reads CASSVLPGAGYGYTF. Written as DNA, the CDR3 is TGTGCCAGCAGTGTGTTACCAGGGGCAGGCTATGGCTACACCTTC.

The chain has TRBV15 and TRBJ2-2, with 13 bases identical to TRBD2. This CDR3 comprises 18 residues. Germline assignment: CDR1 LNHNV and CDR2 YYDKDF (reference sequence). The J segment lost 7 bases and the V segment lost 1 base, leaving 9 bases of the junction unmatched. The CDR3 spells CATSRGRTSGRRGGELFF. The CDR3 bases are TGTGCCACCAGCAGAGGTCGGACTAGCGGGAGACGGGGCGGGGAGCTGTTTTTT.

The genes are TRBV27 and TRBJ1-6; D gene ambiguous. This CDR3 has 12 residues. Germline CDR1 MNHEY, CDR2 SMNVEV (reference sequence). V lost 5 bases, J lost 10 bases, and 9 bases lay in between. CDR3 in amino acids: CASSLIGSPLHF. The CDR3 DNA reads as TGTGCCAGCAGTCTCATCGGATCACCCCTCCACTTT.